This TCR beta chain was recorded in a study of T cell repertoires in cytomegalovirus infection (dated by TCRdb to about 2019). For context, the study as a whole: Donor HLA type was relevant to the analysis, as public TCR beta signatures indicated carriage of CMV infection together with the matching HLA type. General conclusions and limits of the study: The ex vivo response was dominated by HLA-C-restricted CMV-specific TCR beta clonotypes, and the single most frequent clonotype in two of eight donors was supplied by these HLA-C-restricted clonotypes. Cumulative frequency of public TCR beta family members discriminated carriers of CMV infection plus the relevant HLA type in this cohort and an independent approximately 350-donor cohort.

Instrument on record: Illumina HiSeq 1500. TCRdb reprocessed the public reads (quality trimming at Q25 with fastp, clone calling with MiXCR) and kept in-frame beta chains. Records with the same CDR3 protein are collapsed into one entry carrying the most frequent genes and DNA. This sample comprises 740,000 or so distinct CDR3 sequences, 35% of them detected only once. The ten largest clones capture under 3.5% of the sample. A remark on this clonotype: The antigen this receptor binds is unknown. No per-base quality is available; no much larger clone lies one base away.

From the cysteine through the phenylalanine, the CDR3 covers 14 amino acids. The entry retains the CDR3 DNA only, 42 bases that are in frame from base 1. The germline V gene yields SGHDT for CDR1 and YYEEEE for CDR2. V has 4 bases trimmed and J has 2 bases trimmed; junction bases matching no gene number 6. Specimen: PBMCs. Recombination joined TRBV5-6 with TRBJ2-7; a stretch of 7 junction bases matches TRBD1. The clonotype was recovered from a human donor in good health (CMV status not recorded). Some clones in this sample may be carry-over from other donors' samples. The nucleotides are TGTGCCAGCAGCGGAACCGGGACAGCCTACGAGCAGTACTTC. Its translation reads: CASSGTGTAYEQYF.